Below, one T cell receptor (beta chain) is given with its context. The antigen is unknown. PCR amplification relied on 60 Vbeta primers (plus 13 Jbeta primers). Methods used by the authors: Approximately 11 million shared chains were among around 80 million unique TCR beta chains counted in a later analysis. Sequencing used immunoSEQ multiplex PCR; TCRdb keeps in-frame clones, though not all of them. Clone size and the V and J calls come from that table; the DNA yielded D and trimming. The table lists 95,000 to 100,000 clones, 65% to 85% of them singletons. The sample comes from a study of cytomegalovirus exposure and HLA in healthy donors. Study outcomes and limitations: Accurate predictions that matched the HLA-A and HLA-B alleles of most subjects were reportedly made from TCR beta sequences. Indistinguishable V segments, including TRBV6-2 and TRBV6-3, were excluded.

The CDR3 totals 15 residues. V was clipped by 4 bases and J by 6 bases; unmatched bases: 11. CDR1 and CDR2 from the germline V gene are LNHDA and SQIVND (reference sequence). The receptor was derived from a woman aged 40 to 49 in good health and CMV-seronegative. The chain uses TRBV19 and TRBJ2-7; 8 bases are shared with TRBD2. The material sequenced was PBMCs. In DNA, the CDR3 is TGTGCCAGTAGTAATCGGGGGGGGAAGGGAAGCGAGCAGTACTTC. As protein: CASSNRGGKGSEQYF.